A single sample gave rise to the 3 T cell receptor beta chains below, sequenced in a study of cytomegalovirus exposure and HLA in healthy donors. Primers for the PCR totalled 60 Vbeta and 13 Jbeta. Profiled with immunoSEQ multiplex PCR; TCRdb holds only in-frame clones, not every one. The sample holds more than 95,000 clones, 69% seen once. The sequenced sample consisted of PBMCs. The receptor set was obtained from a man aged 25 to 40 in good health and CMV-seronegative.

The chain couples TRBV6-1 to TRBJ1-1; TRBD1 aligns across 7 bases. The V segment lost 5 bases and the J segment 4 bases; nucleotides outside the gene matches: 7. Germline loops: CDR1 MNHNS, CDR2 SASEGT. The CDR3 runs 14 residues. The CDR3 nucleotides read TGTGCCAGCAGTCAAGACAGGGATGGCACTGAAGCTTTCTTT. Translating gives CASSQDRDGTEAFF.

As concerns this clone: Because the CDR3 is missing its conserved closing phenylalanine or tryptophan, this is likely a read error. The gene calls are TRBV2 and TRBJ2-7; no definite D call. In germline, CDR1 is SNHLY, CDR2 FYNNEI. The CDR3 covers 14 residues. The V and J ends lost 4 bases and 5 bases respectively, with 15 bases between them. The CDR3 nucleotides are TGTGCCAGCAGTGCGACAACGCGAACGAACGAGCAGTACCTC. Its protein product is CASSATTRTNEQYL.

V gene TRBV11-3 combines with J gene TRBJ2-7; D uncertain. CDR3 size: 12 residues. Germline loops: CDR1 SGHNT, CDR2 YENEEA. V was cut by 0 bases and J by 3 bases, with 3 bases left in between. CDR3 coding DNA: TGTGCCAGCAGCTTAGATAGCTACGAGCAGTACTTC. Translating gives CASSLDSYEQYF.